The clone carrying this TCR beta chain was observed a handful of times. This CDR3 contains 16 residues. The V end lost 4 bases, the J end lost 3 bases, and 17 bases lay between the germline ends. The germline V gene has CDR1 SGHRS and CDR2 YFSETQ. PCR was performed using 60 Vbeta and 13 Jbeta primers. Clones were sequenced by immunoSEQ multiplex PCR, and TCRdb holds only the in-frame ones, with some missing. Altogether approximately 83,000 clones are present, more than 75% being singletons, with the ten largest covering roughly 2%. The data belong to a study of cytomegalovirus exposure and HLA in healthy donors. Looking at the study overall: Among the roughly 380 donors who were genotyped, 70% to 90% fell in the genetic ancestry cluster that is associated with self-reported Caucasian donors.

Specimen: PBMCs. The receptor was derived from a man between 18 and 29 years old in good health and CMV-seronegative. The chain links TRBV5-1 to TRBJ1-5; D gene ambiguous. CDR3 coding DNA: TGCGCCAGCAGCCAAACGTCGGGAGGCCCCAATCAGCCCCAGCATTTT. It is translated as CASSQTSGGPNQPQHF.